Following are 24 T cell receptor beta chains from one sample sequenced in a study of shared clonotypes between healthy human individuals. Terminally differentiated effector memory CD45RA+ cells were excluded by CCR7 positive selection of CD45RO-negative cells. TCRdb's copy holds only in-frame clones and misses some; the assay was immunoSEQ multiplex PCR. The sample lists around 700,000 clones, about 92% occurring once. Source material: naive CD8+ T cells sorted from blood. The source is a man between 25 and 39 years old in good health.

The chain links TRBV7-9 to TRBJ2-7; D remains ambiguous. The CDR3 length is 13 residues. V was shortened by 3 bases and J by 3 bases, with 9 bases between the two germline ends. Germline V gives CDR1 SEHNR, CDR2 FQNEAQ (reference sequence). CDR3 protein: CASSLYGYYEQYF. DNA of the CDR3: TGTGCCAGCAGCTTGTATGGCTACTACGAGCAGTACTTC.

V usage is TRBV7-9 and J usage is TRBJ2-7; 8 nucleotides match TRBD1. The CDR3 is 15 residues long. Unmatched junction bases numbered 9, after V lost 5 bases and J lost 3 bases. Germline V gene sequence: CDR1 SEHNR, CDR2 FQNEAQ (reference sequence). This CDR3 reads CASSQIQGVIYEQYF. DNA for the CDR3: TGTGCCAGCAGCCAAATACAGGGGGTTATCTACGAGCAGTACTTC.

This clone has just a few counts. CDR3 in DNA: TGTGCCAGCAGCCCCCGATTGCGCGGTCAGCCCCAGCATTTT. Its translation: CASSPRLRGQPQHF. This chain links TRBV21-1 with TRBJ1-5. TRBV21-1 is tagged as a pseudogene. The CDR3 contains 14 residues.

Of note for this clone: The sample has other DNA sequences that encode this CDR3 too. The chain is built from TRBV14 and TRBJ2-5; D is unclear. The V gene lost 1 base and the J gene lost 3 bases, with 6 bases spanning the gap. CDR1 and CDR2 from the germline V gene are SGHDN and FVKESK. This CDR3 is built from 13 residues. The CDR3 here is CASSQVLEETQYF. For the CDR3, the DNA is TGTGCCAGCAGCCAAGTCCTGGAAGAGACCCAGTACTTC.

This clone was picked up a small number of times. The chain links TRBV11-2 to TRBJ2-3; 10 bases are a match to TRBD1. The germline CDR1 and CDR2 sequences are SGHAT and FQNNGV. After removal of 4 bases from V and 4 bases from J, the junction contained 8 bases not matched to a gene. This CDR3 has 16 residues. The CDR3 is CASSSRQGARADTQYF. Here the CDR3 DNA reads TGTGCCAGCAGCTCGAGACAGGGGGCGCGTGCAGATACGCAGTATTTT. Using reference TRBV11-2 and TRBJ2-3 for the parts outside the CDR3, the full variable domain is EAGVAQSPRYKIIEKRQSVAFWCNPISGHATLYWYQQILGQGPKLLIQFQNNGVVDDSQLPKDRFSAERLKGVDSTLKIQPAKLEDSAVYLCASSSRQGARADTQYFGPGTRLTVL.

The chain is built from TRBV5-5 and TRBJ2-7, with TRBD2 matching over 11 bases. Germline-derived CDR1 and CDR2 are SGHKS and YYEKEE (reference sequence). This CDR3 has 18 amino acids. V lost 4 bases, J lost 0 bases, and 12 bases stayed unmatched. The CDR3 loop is CASSPLAGGFSHSYEQYF. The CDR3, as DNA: TGTGCCAGCAGCCCTTTAGCGGGAGGGTTTTCTCACTCCTACGAGCAGTACTTC.

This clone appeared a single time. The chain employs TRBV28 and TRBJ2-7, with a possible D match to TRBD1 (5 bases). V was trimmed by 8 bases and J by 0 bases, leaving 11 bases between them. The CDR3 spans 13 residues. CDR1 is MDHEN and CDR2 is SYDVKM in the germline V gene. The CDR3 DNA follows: TGTGCCAGCGGGTCAGGGATCTCCTACGAGCAGTACTTC. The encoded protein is CASGSGISYEQYF.

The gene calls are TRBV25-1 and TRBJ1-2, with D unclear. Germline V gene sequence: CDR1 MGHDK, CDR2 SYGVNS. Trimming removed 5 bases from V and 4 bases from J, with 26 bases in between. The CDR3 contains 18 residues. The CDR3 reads CASSPRRVPADAFYGYTF. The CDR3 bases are TGTGCCAGCAGTCCTAGGCGGGTCCCGGCAGACGCTTTCTATGGCTACACCTTC.

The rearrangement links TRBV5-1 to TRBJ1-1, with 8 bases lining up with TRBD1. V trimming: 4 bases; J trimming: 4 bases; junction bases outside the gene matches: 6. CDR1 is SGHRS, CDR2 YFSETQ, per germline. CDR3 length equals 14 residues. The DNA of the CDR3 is TGCGCCAGCAGCCCAGGACAGGGTTTCACTGAAGCTTTCTTT. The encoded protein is CASSPGQGFTEAFF. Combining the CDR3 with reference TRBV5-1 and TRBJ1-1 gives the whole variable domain KAGVTQTPRYLIKTRGQQVTLSCSPISGHRSVSWYQQTPGQGLQFLFEYFSETQRNKGNFPGRFSGRQFSNSRSEMNVSTLELGDSALYLCASSPGQGFTEAFFGQGTRLTVV.

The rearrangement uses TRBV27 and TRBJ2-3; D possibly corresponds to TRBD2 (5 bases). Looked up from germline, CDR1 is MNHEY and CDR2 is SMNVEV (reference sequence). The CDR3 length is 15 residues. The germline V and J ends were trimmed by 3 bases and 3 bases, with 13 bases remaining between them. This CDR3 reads CASSLGVSRTDTQYF. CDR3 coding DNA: TGTGCCAGCAGTTTGGGAGTATCGAGGACAGATACGCAGTATTTT.

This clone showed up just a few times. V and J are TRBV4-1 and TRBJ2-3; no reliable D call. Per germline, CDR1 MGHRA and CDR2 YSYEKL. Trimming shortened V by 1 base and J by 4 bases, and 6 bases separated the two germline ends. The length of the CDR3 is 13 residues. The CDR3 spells CASSQGLADTQYF. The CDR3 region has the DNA TGCGCCAGCAGCCAAGGGCTAGCAGATACGCAGTATTTT.

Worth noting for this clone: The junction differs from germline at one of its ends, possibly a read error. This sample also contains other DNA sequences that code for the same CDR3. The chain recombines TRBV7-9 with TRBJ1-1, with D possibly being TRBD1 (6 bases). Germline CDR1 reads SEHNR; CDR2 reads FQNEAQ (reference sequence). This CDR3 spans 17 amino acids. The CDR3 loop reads CASSPKGGRTENTEAFF. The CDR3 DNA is TGTGCCAGCAGCCCCAAAGGGGGAAGGACAGAAAACACTGAAGCTTTTTTT.

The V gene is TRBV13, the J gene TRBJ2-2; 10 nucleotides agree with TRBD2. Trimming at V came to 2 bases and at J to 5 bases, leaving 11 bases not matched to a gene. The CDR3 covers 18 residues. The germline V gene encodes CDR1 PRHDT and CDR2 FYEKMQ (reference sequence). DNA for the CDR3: TGTGCCAGCAGCTTATCTTGGGCTAGCGGGAGAAAGACCGGGGAGCTGTTTTTT. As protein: CASSLSWASGRKTGELFF.

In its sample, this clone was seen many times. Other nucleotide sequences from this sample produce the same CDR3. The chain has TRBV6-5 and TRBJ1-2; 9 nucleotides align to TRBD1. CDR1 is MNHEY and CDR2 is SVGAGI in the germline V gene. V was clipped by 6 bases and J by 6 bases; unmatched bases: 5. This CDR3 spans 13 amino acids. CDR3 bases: TGTGCCAGCAGCAGACAGGGGGGTCATGGCTACACCTTC. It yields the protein CASSRQGGHGYTF.

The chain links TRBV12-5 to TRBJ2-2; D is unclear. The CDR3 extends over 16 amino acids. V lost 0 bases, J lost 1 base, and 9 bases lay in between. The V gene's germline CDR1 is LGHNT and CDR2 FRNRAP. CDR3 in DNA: TGTGCTAGTGGTTTGGTAATAGATAAGAACACCGGGGAGCTGTTTTTT. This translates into CASGLVIDKNTGELFF.

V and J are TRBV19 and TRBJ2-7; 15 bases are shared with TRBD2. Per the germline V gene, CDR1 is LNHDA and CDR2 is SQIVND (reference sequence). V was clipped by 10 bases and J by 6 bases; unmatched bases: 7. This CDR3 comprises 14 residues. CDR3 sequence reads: CATQGLAGGSEQYF. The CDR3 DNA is TGTGCCACTCAAGGACTAGCGGGAGGGTCCGAGCAGTACTTC.

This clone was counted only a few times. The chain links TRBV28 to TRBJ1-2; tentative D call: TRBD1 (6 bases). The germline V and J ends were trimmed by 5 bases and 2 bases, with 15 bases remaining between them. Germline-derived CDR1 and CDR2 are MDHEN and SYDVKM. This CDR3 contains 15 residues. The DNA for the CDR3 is TGTGCCAGCAGTCAAGGACAGCTTTTGAACTATGGCTACACCTTC. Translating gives CASSQGQLLNYGYTF.

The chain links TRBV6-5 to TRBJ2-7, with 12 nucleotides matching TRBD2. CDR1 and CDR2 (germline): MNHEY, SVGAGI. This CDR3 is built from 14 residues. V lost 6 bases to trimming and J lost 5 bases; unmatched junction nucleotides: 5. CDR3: CASSRLAGDHEQYF. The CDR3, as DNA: TGTGCCAGCAGCCGACTAGCGGGAGATCACGAGCAGTACTTC.

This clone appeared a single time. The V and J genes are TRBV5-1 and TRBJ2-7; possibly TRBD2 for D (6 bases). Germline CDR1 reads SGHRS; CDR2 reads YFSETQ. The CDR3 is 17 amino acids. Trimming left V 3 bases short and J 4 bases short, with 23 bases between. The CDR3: CASSSHLPGTEKYEQYF. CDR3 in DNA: TGCGCCAGCAGCTCGCACCTCCCCGGGACTGAAAAATACGAGCAGTACTTC.

This CDR3 is CASSRSGSLINTQYF. Written as DNA, the CDR3 is TGTGCCAGCAGCCGAAGCGGGAGCCTTATTAATACGCAGTATTTT. The gene calls are TRBV6-5 and TRBJ2-3; 8 nucleotides line up with TRBD2. In germline, CDR1 is MNHEY, CDR2 SVGAGI. Trimming at V came to 6 bases and at J to 7 bases, leaving 12 bases not matched to a gene. The CDR3 spans 15 residues.

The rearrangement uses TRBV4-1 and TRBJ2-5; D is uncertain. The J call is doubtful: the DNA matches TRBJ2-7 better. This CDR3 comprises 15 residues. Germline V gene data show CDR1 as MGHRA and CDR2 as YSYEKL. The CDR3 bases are TGCGCCAGCAGCCAAGATGAAAGCAGGTCCTACGAGCAGTACTTC. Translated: CASSQDESRSYEQYF.

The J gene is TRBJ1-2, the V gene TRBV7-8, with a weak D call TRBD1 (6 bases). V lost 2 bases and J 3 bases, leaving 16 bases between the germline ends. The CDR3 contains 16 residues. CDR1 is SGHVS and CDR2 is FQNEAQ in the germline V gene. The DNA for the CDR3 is TGTGCCAGCAGCTTAAAAAGGACAGAGCTAGACTATGGCTACACCTTC. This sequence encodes CASSLKRTELDYGYTF.

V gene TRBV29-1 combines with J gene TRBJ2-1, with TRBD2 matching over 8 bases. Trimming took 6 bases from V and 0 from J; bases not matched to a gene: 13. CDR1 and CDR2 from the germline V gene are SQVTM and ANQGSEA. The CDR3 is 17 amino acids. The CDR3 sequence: CSVRGGQRTSSYNEQFF. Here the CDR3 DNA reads TGCAGCGTCCGGGGGGGACAACGTACAAGCTCCTACAATGAGCAGTTCTTC.

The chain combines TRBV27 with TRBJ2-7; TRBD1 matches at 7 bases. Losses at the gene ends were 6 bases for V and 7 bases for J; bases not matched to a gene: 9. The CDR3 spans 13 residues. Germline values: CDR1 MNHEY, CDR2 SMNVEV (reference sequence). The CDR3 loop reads CASSLNRGREQYF. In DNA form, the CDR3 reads TGTGCCAGCAGCTTGAACAGGGGTAGAGAGCAGTACTTC.